This is a list of T cell receptor beta chains from one sample in a study of cytomegalovirus exposure and HLA in healthy donors. Some clones are missing from TCRdb's copy, which holds only in-frame ones; the method was immunoSEQ multiplex PCR. Of around 150,000 clones listed, roughly 76% are singletons. Sequencing used PBMCs. The receptors derive from a man in his fifties or sixties in good health and CMV-seronegative. Each CDR3 is given with its conserved first and last residue. D genes are given only for firm matches. A clone size is listed for some rows: how often the clone was seen (once, few, many), or a class if it is expanded.

j_call | v_call | d_call | clone_size | cdr3_nt | cdr3_aa
TRBJ2-7 | TRBV29-1 | - | few | TGCAGCGTTGAAACAGGAAACTACGAGCAGTACTTC | CSVETGNYEQYF
TRBJ1-6 | TRBV7-2 | - | - | TGTGCCAGCAGCTTAGCGACAGGAGCAGTCGATTCACCCCTCCACTTT | CASSLATGAVDSPLHF
TRBJ1-1 | TRBV13 | TRBD1 | - | TGTGCCAGCAGCCCGGACAGGGACACTGAAGCTTTCTTT | CASSPDRDTEAFF
TRBJ2-1 | TRBV12-5 | TRBD2 | - | TGTGCTAGTGGTTTATCAGCGGGAACCTACAATGAGCAGTTCTTC | CASGLSAGTYNEQFF
TRBJ1-4 | TRBV18 | TRBD1 | - | TGTGCCAGCTCACCAGGGACAGATGAAAAACTGTTTTTT | CASSPGTDEKLFF
TRBJ2-3 | TRBV5-6 | TRBD2 | - | TGTGCCAGCAGCTCGCGCCGTCTAGCGGGAGTCGGCACAGATACGCAGTATTTT | CASSSRRLAGVGTDTQYF
TRBJ1-4 | TRBV4-3 | - | - | TGCGCCAGCAGCCAAGACGCGGGCGACGAAAAACTGTTTTTT | CASSQDAGDEKLFF
TRBJ2-7 | TRBV19 | TRBD1 | - | TGTGCCAGTAGTAGCCTGGGACAGGGAGGCGAGCAGTACTTC | CASSSLGQGGEQYF
TRBJ1-1 | TRBV7-2 | - | - | TGTGCCACCTCGGTTGAGACTGAAGCTTTCTTT | CATSVETEAFF
TRBJ2-7 | TRBV28 | - | - | TGTGCCAGCAGGTCAGCCCTGGGAGCCTACGAGCAGTACTTC | CASRSALGAYEQYF
TRBJ1-2 | TRBV2 | - | - | TGTGCCAGCAGTGAGTTGACAGGAGGCTACACCTTC | CASSELTGGYTF